Listed below are T cell receptor beta chains from one sample, sequenced in a study of control samples from healthy donors and cancer patients. Data came from immunoSEQ multiplex PCR; TCRdb stores just in-frame clones and leaves some out. The sample holds some 74,000 clones, more than 80% seen once. Sequencing used blood. All receptors come from a man in his sixties in good health. Each CDR3 is given with its conserved first and last residue. A D gene is named only where the DNA matches it firmly. Expanded clones are given a class, and other clones once, few, many or no size at all.

clone_size	cdr3_length	d_call	v_call	j_call	cdr3_aa	cdr3_nt
medium-sized	14	NA	TRBV4-3	TRBJ2-1	CASSWTLLGNEQFF	TGCGCCAGCAGCTGGACCCTTCTTGGGAATGAGCAGTTCTTC
NA	14	NA	TRBV7-8	TRBJ1-6	CASSPWGDNSPLHF	TGTGCCAGCAGCCCCTGGGGGGATAATTCACCCCTCCACTTT
NA	15	TRBD1	TRBV4-1	TRBJ1-1	CASSSLGQGVSEAFF	TGCGCCAGCAGCTCCCTTGGTCAGGGGGTGTCTGAAGCTTTCTTT
NA	17	NA	TRBV30	TRBJ1-2	CAWRPGRGLQLRYGYTF	TGTGCCTGGAGACCCGGTCGGGGACTTCAACTCCGCTATGGCTACACCTTC
NA	15	NA	TRBV4-1	TRBJ2-5	CASSPQWAMQETQYF	TGCGCCAGCAGCCCCCAGTGGGCAATGCAAGAGACCCAGTACTTC
few	16	TRBD1	TRBV4-2	TRBJ2-3	CASSLRQGASTDTQYF	TGTGCCAGCAGCCTCAGACAGGGGGCCAGCACAGATACGCAGTATTTT
NA	14	NA	TRBV6-5	TRBJ2-5	CASSWGLTKETQYF	TGTGCCAGCAGCTGGGGGCTAACCAAAGAGACCCAGTACTTC
few	17	TRBD1	TRBV5-1	TRBJ2-6	CASSSGQPGSGANVLTF	TGCGCCAGCAGCTCGGGACAGCCAGGCTCTGGGGCCAACGTCCTGACTTTC
NA	15	TRBD2	TRBV30	TRBJ2-5	CAWSVETSGRETQYF	TGTGCCTGGAGTGTAGAGACTAGCGGGAGGGAGACCCAGTACTTC
NA	15	NA	TRBV5-1	TRBJ2-2	CASSFTGFGTGELFF	TGCGCCAGCAGCTTTACAGGTTTTGGGACCGGGGAGCTGTTTTTT
medium-sized	15	TRBD1	TRBV7-9	TRBJ1-1	CASSPSRDRGTEAFF	TGTGCCAGCAGCCCGTCCCGGGACAGGGGAACTGAAGCTTTCTTT
NA	15	TRBD2	TRBV5-1	TRBJ2-3	CASSVGLAGADTQYF	TGCGCCAGCAGCGTGGGACTAGCGGGAGCAGATACGCAGTATTTT
NA	16	TRBD2	TRBV3-1/TRBV3-2	TRBJ2-3	CASSRQTSGSQDTQYF	TGTGCCAGCAGCCGCCAGACTAGCGGGAGCCAAGATACGCAGTATTTT